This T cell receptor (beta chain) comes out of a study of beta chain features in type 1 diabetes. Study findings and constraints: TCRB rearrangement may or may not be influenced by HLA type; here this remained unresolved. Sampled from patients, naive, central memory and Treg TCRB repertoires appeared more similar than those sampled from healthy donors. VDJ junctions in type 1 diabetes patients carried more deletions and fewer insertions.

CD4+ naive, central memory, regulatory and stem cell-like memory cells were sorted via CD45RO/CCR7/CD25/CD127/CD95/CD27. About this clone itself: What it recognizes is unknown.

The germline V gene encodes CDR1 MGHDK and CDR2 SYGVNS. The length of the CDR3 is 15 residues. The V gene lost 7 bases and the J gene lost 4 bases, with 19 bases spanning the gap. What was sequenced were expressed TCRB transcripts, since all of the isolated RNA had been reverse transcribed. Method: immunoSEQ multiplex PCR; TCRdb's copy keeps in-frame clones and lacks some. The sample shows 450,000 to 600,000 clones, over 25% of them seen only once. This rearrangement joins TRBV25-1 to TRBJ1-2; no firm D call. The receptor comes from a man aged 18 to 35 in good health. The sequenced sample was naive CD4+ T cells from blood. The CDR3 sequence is CASKGPNLLAYGYTF. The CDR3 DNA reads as TGTGCCAGCAAGGGCCCAAATCTTTTAGCCTATGGCTACACCTTC.